This T cell receptor (beta chain) was identified in a study of blood T cell repertoires in COVID-19. Study in general: Acute-phase and convalescent COVID-19 samples originated in the United States, Italy and Spain.

Using immunoSEQ multiplex PCR, the repertoire was profiled, and TCRdb retains in-frame clones only, with some absent. The table lists under 50,000 clones, 70% to 90% of them singletons, with approximately 5.4% in the top ten. This CDR3 has 18 amino acids. Per the germline V gene, CDR1 is MNHEY and CDR2 is SMNVEV (reference sequence). V was clipped by 0 bases and J by 1 base, with 16 bases between them. V and J are TRBV27 and TRBJ2-1, with D maybe TRBD2 (6 bases). This clonotype was sampled from a man in his forties with active COVID-19. Sequencing input: peripheral blood. The CDR3 protein is CASSLSFFPRESYNEQFF. The CDR3 DNA is TGTGCCAGCAGTTTATCCTTCTTCCCGCGGGAATCCTACAATGAGCAGTTCTTC.